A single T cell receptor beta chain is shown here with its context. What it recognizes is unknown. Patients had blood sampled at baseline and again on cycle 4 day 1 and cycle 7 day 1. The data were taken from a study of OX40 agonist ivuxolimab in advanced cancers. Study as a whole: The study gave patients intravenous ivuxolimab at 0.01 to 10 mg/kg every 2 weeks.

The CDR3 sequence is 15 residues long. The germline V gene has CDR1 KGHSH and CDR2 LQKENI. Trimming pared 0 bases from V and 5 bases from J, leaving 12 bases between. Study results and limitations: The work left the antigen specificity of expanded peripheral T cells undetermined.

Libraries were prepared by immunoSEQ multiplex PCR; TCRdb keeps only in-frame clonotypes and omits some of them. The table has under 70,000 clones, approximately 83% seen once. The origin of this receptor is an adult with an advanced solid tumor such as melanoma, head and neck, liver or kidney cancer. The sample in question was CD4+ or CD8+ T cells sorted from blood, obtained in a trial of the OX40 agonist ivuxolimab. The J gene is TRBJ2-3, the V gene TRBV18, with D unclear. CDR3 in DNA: TGTGCCAGCTCACCACCGACCGGAAGTGGAGATACGCAGTATTTT. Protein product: CASSPPTGSGDTQYF.